The TCR beta chain under discussion was sequenced for a study of early T cells in non-severe SARS-CoV-2 infection. Study information: Whole-blood bulk RNA, unsorted, was sequenced, and chains were unpaired.

The CDR3 is 12 residues long. Trimming pared 2 bases from V and 6 bases from J, leaving 4 bases between. Germline lookup yields CDR1 MNHEY and CDR2 SVGAGI. This clonotype was detected many times. From the 5' RACE reads, TCRdb called clonotypes with MiXCR, one entry per CDR3 protein. This table has under 50,000 distinct CDR3 sequences, about 4.6% appearing once. Sequencing input: whole blood. The chain is built from TRBV6-5 and TRBJ2-2; the D is unclear. This sequence was found in an adult who was a healthcare worker with PCR-confirmed SARS-CoV-2 infection or an uninfected control (not recorded which). The CDR3 spells CASSYVSGELFF. CDR3 coding DNA: TGTGCCAGCAGTTACGTCTCCGGGGAGCTGTTTTTT.